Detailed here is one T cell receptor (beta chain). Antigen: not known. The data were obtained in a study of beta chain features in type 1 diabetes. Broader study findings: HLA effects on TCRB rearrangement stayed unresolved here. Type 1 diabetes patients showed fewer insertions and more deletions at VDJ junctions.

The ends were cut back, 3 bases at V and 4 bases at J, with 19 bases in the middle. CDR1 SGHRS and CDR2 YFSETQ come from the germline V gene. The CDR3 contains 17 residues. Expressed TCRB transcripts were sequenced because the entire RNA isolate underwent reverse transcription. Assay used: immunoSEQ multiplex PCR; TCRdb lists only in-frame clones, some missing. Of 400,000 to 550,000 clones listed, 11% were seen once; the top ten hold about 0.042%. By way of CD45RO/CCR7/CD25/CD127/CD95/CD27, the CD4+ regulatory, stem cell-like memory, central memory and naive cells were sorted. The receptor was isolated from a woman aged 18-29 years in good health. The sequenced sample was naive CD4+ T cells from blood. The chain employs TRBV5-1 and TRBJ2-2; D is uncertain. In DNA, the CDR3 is TGCGCCAGCAGCTCCCAACCCCCTACAAGAGGCACCGGGGAGCTGTTTTTT. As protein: CASSSQPPTRGTGELFF.